The clone carrying this T cell receptor (beta chain) has a handful of counts. V dropped 5 bases and J dropped 5 bases, with 15 bases sitting between them. Per the germline V gene, CDR1 is LGHDT and CDR2 is YNNKEL (reference sequence). This CDR3 is built from 14 residues. The source of the sample is a study of T-cell memory formation after mild COVID-19. TCRdb redid the calling of the 5' RACE reads with MiXCR, one entry per CDR3 protein. The sample yields 450,000 to 700,000 distinct CDR3 sequences, over 15% seen once. The gene calls are TRBV3-1 and TRBJ2-5; possible D gene TRBD1, 6 bases. Sequences were obtained from PBMCs or a T cell subset sorted from them (not recorded which). The clonotype comes from an adult woman who had mild COVID-19 (a few samples of this study predate the infection). Cell type and time point are not known. Here the CDR3 reads CASSWTAGGETQYF. The CDR3 coding sequence is TGTGCCAGCAGCTGGACAGCCGGAGGCGAGACCCAGTACTTC.